The 17 T cell receptor beta chains below all came from one sample that was sequenced in a study of blood T cell repertoires in COVID-19. Data came from immunoSEQ multiplex PCR; TCRdb stores just in-frame clones and leaves some out. In the table there are tens of thousands of clones, 80% to 85% of which are singletons. Sequenced input: peripheral blood. Receptors were obtained from a human donor in a cohort sampled during active COVID-19.

The chain uses TRBV18 and TRBJ1-5; TRBD1 might be the D (5 bases). Germline V gene sequence: CDR1 KGHSH, CDR2 LQKENI. There are 14 residues in the CDR3. Trimming stripped 8 bases from V and 1 base from J, with 12 bases between. The CDR3 spells CASTQGNSNQPQHF. The CDR3 bases are TGTGCCAGCACGCAGGGAAACAGCAATCAGCCCCAGCATTTT.

J is TRBJ1-5 and V is TRBV28; no reliable D call. Germline assignment: CDR1 MDHEN and CDR2 SYDVKM. The V end was cut by 6 bases, the J end by 4 bases, with 13 bases between. The CDR3 length is 14 residues. The CDR3 region is CASRVVHPNQPQHF. DNA of the CDR3: TGTGCCAGCAGAGTCGTACACCCAAATCAGCCCCAGCATTTT.

The chain employs TRBV2 and TRBJ2-1; D gene unclear. The CDR3 is made up of 14 amino acids. The germline V gene encodes CDR1 SNHLY and CDR2 FYNNEI. Trimming shortened V by 7 bases and J by 5 bases, and 15 bases separated the two germline ends. DNA for the CDR3: TGTGCCAGCATTTCCCCGGTAAATAACAATGAGCAGTTCTTC. The encoded protein is CASISPVNNNEQFF.

The chain combines TRBV7-8 with TRBJ2-7; 7 bases are a match to TRBD1. Germline-derived CDR1 and CDR2 are SGHVS and FQNEAQ. The V and J ends lost 4 bases and 0 bases, in that order; junction bases with no gene match: 3. The CDR3 runs to 14 residues. CDR3 sequence reads: CASSWDSVSYEQYF. The CDR3, as DNA: TGTGCCAGCAGCTGGGACAGCGTCTCCTACGAGCAGTACTTC.

CDR3 region: CASSPMQGTRSPLHF. The CDR3 bases are TGTGCCAGCTCACCAATGCAGGGGACAAGGTCACCCCTCCACTTT. The chain joins TRBV18 to TRBJ1-6, with a weak D call TRBD1 (6 bases). Between the trimmed V and J ends, which lost 2 bases and 10 bases, there was a span of 15 bases. In germline, CDR1 is KGHSH, CDR2 LQKENI. The CDR3 consists of 15 residues.

The chain has TRBV11-1 and TRBJ2-3; 9 bases line up with TRBD2. The trim removed 5 bases at V and 0 bases at J, leaving 6 bases unmatched. The CDR3 spans 16 residues. The germline V gene encodes CDR1 SGHAT and CDR2 FQDESV (reference sequence). CDR3 nucleotides: TGTGCCAGCAGCCAGGGACTAGCCGGGAGCACAGATACGCAGTATTTT. It is translated as CASSQGLAGSTDTQYF.

The V call is TRBV9, the J call TRBJ2-1; weak D call: TRBD2 (6 bases). Trimming shortened V by 0 bases and J by 12 bases, and 16 bases separated the two germline ends. CDR1 SGDLS and CDR2 YYNGEE come from the germline V gene. The CDR3 runs to 14 residues. The CDR3 spells CASSVEAETRRQFF. CDR3 coding DNA: TGTGCCAGCAGCGTAGAGGCGGAGACTAGACGGCAGTTCTTC.

V gene TRBV19 combines with J gene TRBJ2-1, with TRBD2 matching over 16 bases. Germline values: CDR1 LNHDA, CDR2 SQIVND (reference sequence). V lost 0 bases, J lost 4 bases, and 9 bases stayed unmatched. This CDR3 spans 20 amino acids. The DNA for the CDR3 is TGTGCCAGTAGTATAGATCGGGGACTAGCGGGGGGGTACCCTTACAATGAGCAGTTCTTC. This translates into CASSIDRGLAGGYPYNEQFF.

The chain joins TRBV6-5 to TRBJ2-7; 7 nucleotides align to TRBD1. Germline lookup yields CDR1 MNHEY and CDR2 SVGAGI. The J segment lost 0 bases and the V segment lost 0 bases, leaving 5 bases of the junction unmatched. The CDR3 spans 16 residues. CDR3 amino acids: CASSYSTGERSYEQYF. The CDR3 nucleotides read TGTGCCAGCAGTTACTCTACAGGGGAGCGCTCCTACGAGCAGTACTTC.

This chain joins TRBV11-2 and TRBJ2-1, with no clear D. The germline V gene encodes CDR1 SGHAT and CDR2 FQNNGV. V dropped 5 bases and J dropped 8 bases, with 22 bases sitting between them. The CDR3 has 16 residues. CDR3 sequence (DNA): TGTGCCAGCAGCAGATTGATCGAGACCCGGGTCCATGAGCAGTTCTTC. Protein product: CASSRLIETRVHEQFF.

The chain couples TRBV2 to TRBJ2-7, with TRBD1 as a possible D gene (5 bases). V dropped 6 bases and J dropped 7 bases, with 16 bases sitting between them. The CDR3 totals 13 residues. Germline V gene sequence: CDR1 SNHLY, CDR2 FYNNEI. DNA for the CDR3: TGTGCCAGCAGCGCGGCAGGGCACCGGGAGCAGTACTTC. Encoded protein: CASSAAGHREQYF.

This sequence joins TRBV19 and TRBJ1-5; a weak D match, TRBD1 (5 bases). The V and J ends lost 6 bases and 3 bases respectively, with 12 bases between them. The germline gives CDR1 LNHDA, CDR2 SQIVND (reference sequence). The CDR3 is made up of 14 amino acids. CDR3 region: CASREGVSNQPQHF. The CDR3 region has the DNA TGTGCCAGTAGGGAAGGGGTCTCCAATCAGCCCCAGCATTTT.

The chain recombines TRBV7-8 with TRBJ2-5; 13 bases are shared with TRBD2. V shed 5 bases and J 4 bases; nucleotides not matched to a gene: 7. The length of the CDR3 is 16 residues. From germline, CDR1 is SGHVS and CDR2 FQNEAQ. The CDR3 DNA sequence: TGTGCCAGCAGCAAAACTAGCGGGGGGGCCAGAGAGACCCAGTACTTC. As protein: CASSKTSGGARETQYF.

The genes are TRBV24-1 and TRBJ2-2, with 8 bases lining up with TRBD1. Per the germline V gene, CDR1 is KGHDR and CDR2 is SFDVKD. The CDR3 loop spans 15 amino acids. V lost 3 bases to trimming and J lost 3 bases; unmatched junction nucleotides: 2. CDR3 in amino acids: CATSDHRGDTGELFF. The CDR3 nucleotides are TGTGCCACCAGTGATCACAGGGGGGACACCGGGGAGCTGTTTTTT.

Here the CDR3 reads CASTPTGIYSNQPQHF. The CDR3 DNA is TGTGCCAGTACCCCGACAGGGATTTATAGCAATCAGCCCCAGCATTTT. The chain uses TRBV19 and TRBJ1-5, with 7 bases that match TRBD1. CDR3 length: 16 residues. From germline, CDR1 is LNHDA and CDR2 SQIVND (reference sequence). V lost 7 bases to trimming and J lost 0 bases; unmatched junction nucleotides: 9.

This chain links TRBV7-3 with TRBJ2-3, with D possibly being TRBD2 (5 bases). The V gene lost 7 bases and the J gene lost 0 bases, with 14 bases spanning the gap. This CDR3 is 15 amino acids long. Germline CDR1 reads SGHTA; CDR2 reads FQGTGA. In DNA, the CDR3 is TGTGCCAGCACCAAGGGAGTGGGCAGCACAGATACGCAGTATTTT. It encodes CASTKGVGSTDTQYF.

V is TRBV14 and J is TRBJ2-3, with a possible D match to TRBD2 (5 bases). Trimming took 8 bases from V and 5 from J, leaving 11 bases between them. This CDR3 spans 12 amino acids. From germline, CDR1 is SGHDN and CDR2 FVKESK. The CDR3 here is CASRAAGDTQYF. CDR3 DNA: TGTGCCAGCCGGGCGGCGGGAGATACGCAGTATTTT.